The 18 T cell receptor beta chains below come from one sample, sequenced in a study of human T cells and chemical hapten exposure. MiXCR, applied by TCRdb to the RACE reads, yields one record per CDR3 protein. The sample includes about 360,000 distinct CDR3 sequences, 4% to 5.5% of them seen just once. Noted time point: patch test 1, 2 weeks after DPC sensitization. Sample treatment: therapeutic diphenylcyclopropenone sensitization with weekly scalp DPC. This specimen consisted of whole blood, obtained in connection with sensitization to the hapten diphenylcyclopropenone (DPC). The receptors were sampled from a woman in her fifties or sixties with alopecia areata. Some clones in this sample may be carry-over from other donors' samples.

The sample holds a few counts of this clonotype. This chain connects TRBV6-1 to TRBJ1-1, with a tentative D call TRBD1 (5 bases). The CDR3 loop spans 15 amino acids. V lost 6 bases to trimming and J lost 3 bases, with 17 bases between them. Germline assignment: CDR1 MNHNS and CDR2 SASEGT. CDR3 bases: TGTGCCAGCAGGGCCCCAAGGGGATATGACACTGAAGCTTTCTTT. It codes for CASRAPRGYDTEAFF.

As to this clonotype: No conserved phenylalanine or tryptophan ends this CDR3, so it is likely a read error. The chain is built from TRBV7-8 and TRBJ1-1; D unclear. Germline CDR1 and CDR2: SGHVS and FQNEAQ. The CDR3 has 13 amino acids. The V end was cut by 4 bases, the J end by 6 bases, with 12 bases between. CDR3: CASSSRPGAEAFL. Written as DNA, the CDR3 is TGTGCCAGCAGCTCACGGCCCGGGGCTGAAGCTTTCTTA.

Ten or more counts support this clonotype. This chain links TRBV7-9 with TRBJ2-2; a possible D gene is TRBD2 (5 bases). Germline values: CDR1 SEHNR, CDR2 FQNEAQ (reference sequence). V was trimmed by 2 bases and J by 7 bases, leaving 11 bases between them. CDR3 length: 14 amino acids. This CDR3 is CASSLRGSIGELFF. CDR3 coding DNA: TGTGCCAGCAGCTTACGGGGTTCGATCGGGGAGCTGTTTTTT. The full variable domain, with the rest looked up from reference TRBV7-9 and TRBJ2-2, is DTGVSQNPRHKITKRGQNVTFRCDPISEHNRLYWYRQTLGQGPEFLTYFQNEAQLEKSRLLSDRFSAERPKGSFSTLEIQRTEQGDSAMYLCASSLRGSIGELFFGEGSRLTVL.

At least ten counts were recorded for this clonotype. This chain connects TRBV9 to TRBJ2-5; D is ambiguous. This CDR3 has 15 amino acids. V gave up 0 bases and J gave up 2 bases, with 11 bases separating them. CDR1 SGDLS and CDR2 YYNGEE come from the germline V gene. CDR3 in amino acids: CASSVDGRRQETQYF. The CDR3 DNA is TGTGCCAGCAGCGTAGACGGAAGGAGACAAGAGACCCAGTACTTC.

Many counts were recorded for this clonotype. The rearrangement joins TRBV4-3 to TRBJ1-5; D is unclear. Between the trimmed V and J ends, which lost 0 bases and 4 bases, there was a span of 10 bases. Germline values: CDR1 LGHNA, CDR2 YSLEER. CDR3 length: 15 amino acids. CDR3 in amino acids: CASSQDRAANQPQHF. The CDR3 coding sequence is TGCGCCAGCAGCCAAGATAGGGCGGCGAATCAGCCCCAGCATTTT.

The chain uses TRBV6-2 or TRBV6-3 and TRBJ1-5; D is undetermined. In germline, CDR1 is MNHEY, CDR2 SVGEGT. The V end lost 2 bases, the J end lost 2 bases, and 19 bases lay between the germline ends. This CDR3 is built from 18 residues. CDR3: CASSYALTYRRGNQPQHF. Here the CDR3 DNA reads TGTGCCAGCAGTTACGCTTTGACCTACCGACGTGGCAATCAGCCCCAGCATTTT.

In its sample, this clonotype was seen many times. CDR3 sequence (DNA): TGTGCCAGCACCAGACCGGGACAGCAATACAATGAGCAGTTCTTC. This gives the protein CASTRPGQQYNEQFF. J is TRBJ2-1 and V is TRBV12-3 or TRBV12-4, with 7 nucleotides matching TRBD1. Trimming removed 7 bases from V and 4 bases from J; junction bases left unmatched: 10. This CDR3 contains 15 residues.

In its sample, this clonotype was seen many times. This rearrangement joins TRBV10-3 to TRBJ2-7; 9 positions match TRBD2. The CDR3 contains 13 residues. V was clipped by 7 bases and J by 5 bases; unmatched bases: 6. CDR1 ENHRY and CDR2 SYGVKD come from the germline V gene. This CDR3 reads CAITGTSRNEQYF. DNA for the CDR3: TGTGCCATCACTGGGACTAGCAGAAACGAGCAGTACTTC.

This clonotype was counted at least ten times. As DNA, the CDR3 is TGCAGCGGTGAGCCCGTTAGGGGACAGCCCCAGCATTTT. This encodes CSGEPVRGQPQHF. The chain carries TRBV29-1 and TRBJ1-5; possible D gene TRBD1, 5 bases. The CDR3 sequence is 13 residues long. Germline V gives CDR1 SQVTM, CDR2 ANQGSEA. Trimming left V 7 bases short and J 7 bases short, with 17 bases between.

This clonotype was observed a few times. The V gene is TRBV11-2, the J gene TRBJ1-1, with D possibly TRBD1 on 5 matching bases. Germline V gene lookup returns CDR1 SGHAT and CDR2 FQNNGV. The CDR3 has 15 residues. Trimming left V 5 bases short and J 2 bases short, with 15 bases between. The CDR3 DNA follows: TGTGCCAGCAGCCCTGGGGCCCGGTCAAACACTGAAGCTTTCTTT. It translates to CASSPGARSNTEAFF.

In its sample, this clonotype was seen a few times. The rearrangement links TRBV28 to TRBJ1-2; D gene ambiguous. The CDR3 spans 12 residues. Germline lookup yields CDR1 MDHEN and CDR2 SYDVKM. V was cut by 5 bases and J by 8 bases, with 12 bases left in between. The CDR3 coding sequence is TGTGCCAGCAGTCGCGCTAGCGACGGCTACACCTTC. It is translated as CASSRASDGYTF.

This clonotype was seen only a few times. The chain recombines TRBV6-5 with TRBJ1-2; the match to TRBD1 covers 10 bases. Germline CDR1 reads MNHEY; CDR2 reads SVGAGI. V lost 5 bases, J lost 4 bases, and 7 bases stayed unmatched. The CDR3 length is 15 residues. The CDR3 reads CASSRTGGVLYGYTF. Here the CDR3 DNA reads TGTGCCAGCAGTCGGACAGGGGGGGTCCTCTATGGCTACACCTTC.

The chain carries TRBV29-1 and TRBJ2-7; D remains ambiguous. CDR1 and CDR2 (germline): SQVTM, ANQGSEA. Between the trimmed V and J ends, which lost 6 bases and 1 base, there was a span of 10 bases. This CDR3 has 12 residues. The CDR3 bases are TGCAGCGTGTTGACTGATTCCTACGAGCAGTACTTC. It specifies CSVLTDSYEQYF.

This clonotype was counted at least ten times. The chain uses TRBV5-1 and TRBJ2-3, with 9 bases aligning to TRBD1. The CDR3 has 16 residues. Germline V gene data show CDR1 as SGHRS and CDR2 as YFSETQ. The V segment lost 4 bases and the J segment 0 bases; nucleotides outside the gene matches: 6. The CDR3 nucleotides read TGCGCCAGCAGCGCTGGACAGGGGACTAGCACAGATACGCAGTATTTT. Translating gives CASSAGQGTSTDTQYF.

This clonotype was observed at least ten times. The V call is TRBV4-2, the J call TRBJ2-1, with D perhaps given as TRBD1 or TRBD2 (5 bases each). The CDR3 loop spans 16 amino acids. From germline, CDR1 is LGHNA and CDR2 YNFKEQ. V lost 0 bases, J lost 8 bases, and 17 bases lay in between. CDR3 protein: CASSQDQGLRGDEQFF. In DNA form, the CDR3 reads TGTGCCAGCAGCCAAGATCAGGGCCTCCGGGGCGATGAGCAGTTCTTC.

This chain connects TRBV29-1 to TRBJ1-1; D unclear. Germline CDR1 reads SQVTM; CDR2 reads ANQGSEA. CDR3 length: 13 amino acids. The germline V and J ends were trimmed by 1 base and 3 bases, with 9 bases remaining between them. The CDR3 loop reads CSVEGRWDTEAFF. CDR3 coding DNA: TGCAGCGTTGAAGGGCGGTGGGACACTGAAGCTTTCTTT.

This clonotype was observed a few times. In DNA form, the CDR3 reads TGCAGTGCTAGAGATCCGGTAGCGGGGGGTTTCTACGAGCAGTACTTC. Translating it yields CSARDPVAGGFYEQYF. This chain links TRBV20-1 with TRBJ2-7; the match to TRBD2 covers 10 bases. From germline, CDR1 is DFQATT and CDR2 SNEGSKA (reference sequence). The CDR3 has 16 residues. V trimming: 0 bases; J trimming: 3 bases; junction bases outside the gene matches: 8.

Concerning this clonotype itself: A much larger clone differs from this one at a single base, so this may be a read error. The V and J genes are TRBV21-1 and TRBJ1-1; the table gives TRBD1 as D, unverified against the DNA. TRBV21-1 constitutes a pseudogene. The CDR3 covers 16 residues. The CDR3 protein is CASSKRRTRSCTEAFF. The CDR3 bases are TGTGCCAGCAGCAAAAGGCGGACAAGGTCTTGCACTGAAGCTTTCTTT.